The source of this T cell receptor beta chain is a study of control samples from healthy donors and cancer patients. Libraries were prepared by immunoSEQ multiplex PCR; TCRdb keeps only in-frame clonotypes and omits some of them. In the table there are some 150,000 clones, just under 95% of which are singletons. CDR3 length: 12 amino acids. The junction had 4 bases not matched to a gene; V was cut back by 5 bases and J by 8 bases. CDR1 is SNHLY, CDR2 FYNNEI, per germline. The sequenced material came from PBMCs. The rearrangement links TRBV2 to TRBJ2-3, with 7 bases that match TRBD2. This TCR derives from a man in his sixties with colorectal cancer. The CDR3 coding sequence is TGTGCCAGCAGTTCCCCGGGGGGTACGCAGTATTTT. It codes for CASSSPGGTQYF.